The rows below give T cell receptor beta chains drawn from one sample of a study of T cells expressing NK-cell markers. Each CDR3 protein gets one entry in TCRdb, which reprocessed the 5' RACE reads and gives no DNA. In all, the sample yields approximately 170,000 distinct CDR3 sequences. Sequenced input: blood T cells: a sorted CD56 or NKG2C T cell subset, CD4+ or CD8+ T cells, or bulk PBMC T cells (not recorded which). The receptors originated from a man aged 18-69 years in good health. The CDR3 runs from the conserved cysteine through the conserved F or W.

V	J	CDR3
TRBV13	TRBJ1-1	CASSLVQGAFTEAFF
TRBV2	TRBJ2-4	CASSDLLGQGLAKNIQYF
TRBV21-1	TRBJ1-3	CASSKAGTGTGNTIYF
TRBV6-6	TRBJ2-5	CASSYGGHETQYF
TRBV6-1	TRBJ2-3	CASSPRDSSTDTQYF
TRBV27	TRBJ2-5	CASSTLGGPHQTQYF
TRBV5-1	TRBJ1-5	CASSPDGPNQPQHF
TRBV4-1	TRBJ2-2	CASSQDSGSVRSRRLFF
TRBV20-1	TRBJ1-6	CSARDVGSPLHF
TRBV29-1	TRBJ1-2	CSVAHYGTGGHYGYTF
TRBV27	TRBJ2-7	CASRGQGASSYEQYF
TRBV5-8	TRBJ1-1	CASSYTVNTEAFF
TRBV6-2/TRBV6-3	TRBJ1-1	CASSYGGPRTEAFF
TRBV20-1	TRBJ2-3	CSARTGRRVAGPTDTQYF
TRBV2	TRBJ1-1	CASSHEVGRAGANTEAFF
TRBV27	TRBJ1-2	CASSLSGQESYGYTF
TRBV7-8	TRBJ2-7	CASSLAGEPVF
TRBV20-1	TRBJ2-5	CSARPRRGRLQETQYF
TRBV9	TRBJ1-2	CASSSAIGYTF
TRBV12-3/TRBV12-4	TRBJ2-5	CASSPLGQGTQETQYF
TRBV6-1	TRBJ2-3	CASSESFGTRSTDTQYF
TRBV11-1	TRBJ2-1	CASSLALAGGSVSYNEQFF
TRBV13	TRBJ2-1	CASSSRLAGVLYNEQFF
TRBV10-3	TRBJ1-5	CAISDPGNQPQHF
TRBV9	TRBJ2-7	CASSVGGLGPYYEQYF
TRBV6-5	TRBJ2-5	CASSYPGTEETQYF
TRBV7-9	TRBJ2-3	CASSPDQTNPDTQYF
TRBV6-1	TRBJ2-1	CASSSFAGRNEQFF
TRBV29-1	TRBJ2-5	CSHQGGVWETQYF
TRBV7-8	TRBJ1-5	CASSLGSGGRQPNQPQHF
TRBV19	TRBJ2-1	CASSIMVNLYNEQFF
TRBV11-1	TRBJ2-3	CASSFGPNTDTQYF
TRBV19	TRBJ2-7	CASSPGQGSLRTFEQYF
TRBV25-1	TRBJ2-2	CASSVTGTPTGELFF
TRBV14	TRBJ1-1	CASSQGQGRSAFF
TRBV5-6	TRBJ2-7	CASSLGEGLANEQYF
TRBV13	TRBJ1-1	CASSPPGTTEAFF
TRBV2	TRBJ2-5	CASSDPGTGGETQYF
TRBV7-9	TRBJ1-1	CASSGRGIEAFF
TRBV12-3/TRBV12-4	TRBJ1-1	CASSTTGIRTEAFF
TRBV27	TRBJ2-3	CASSFFPLQGYFNTDTQYF
TRBV13	TRBJ2-7	CASSLQASGGPYEQYF
TRBV10-3	TRBJ2-1	CAISEAGWQFF
TRBV5-1	TRBJ1-1	CASSLLGGSTEAFF
TRBV21-1	TRBJ1-5	CASSSHAKGTWQPQHF
TRBV9	TRBJ1-2	CASSSREDRGLLRYTF
TRBV5-5	TRBJ1-1	CASSLDSGPTEAFF
TRBV6-1	TRBJ1-2	CASSAGWGYTF
TRBV7-2	TRBJ2-1	CASSPSAGLEGFF
TRBV28	TRBJ2-7	CASSSERRGIYEQYF
TRBV21-1	TRBJ2-7	CASSRGAYYEQYF
TRBV6-5	TRBJ1-4	CASSSYATNEKLFF
TRBV4-1	TRBJ2-7	CASSQDPDRTSSYEQYF